These T cell receptor beta chains were read from a single sample in a study of T cells in Graves' hyperthyroidism and ophthalmopathy. TCRdb processed the multiplex PCR reads anew with MiXCR; each CDR3 protein has one entry. The data hold around 480,000 distinct CDR3 sequences, with roughly 14% observed a single time. The sample comprised blood. The receptor source for this set is a woman under 30 with Graves' hyperthyroidism. Each CDR3 is given with its conserved first and last residue. The D gene is left open where the match is weak. A clone size is listed for some rows: how often the clone was seen (once, few, many), or a class if it is expanded.

D gene: .
J gene: TRBJ1-2
V gene: TRBV20-1
clone size: many
CDR3 protein: CSARVGSGYTF
CDR3 DNA: TGCAGTGCTAGAGTAGGGTCTGGCTACACCTTC

D gene: .
J gene: TRBJ1-1
V gene: TRBV11-3
clone size: many
CDR3 protein: CASSLGDSTEAFF
CDR3 DNA: TGTGCCAGCAGCTTAGGAGACAGCACTGAAGCTTTCTTT

D gene: .
J gene: TRBJ2-6
V gene: TRBV11-1
clone size: many
CDR3 protein: CASDTGPDKTFSGANVLTF
CDR3 DNA: TGTGCCAGCGACACGGGGCCCGACAAAACCTTCTCTGGGGCCAACGTCCTGACTTTC

D gene: TRBD2
J gene: TRBJ2-5
V gene: TRBV30
clone size: few
CDR3 protein: CAWSRGVQETQYF
CDR3 DNA: TGTGCCTGGAGTCGGGGGGTCCAAGAGACCCAGTACTTC

D gene: .
J gene: TRBJ2-7
V gene: TRBV9
clone size: many
CDR3 protein: CASSVDSWYEQYF
CDR3 DNA: TGTGCCAGCAGCGTAGACAGCTGGTACGAGCAGTACTTC

D gene: TRBD2
J gene: TRBJ2-3
V gene: TRBV2
clone size: many
CDR3 protein: CAGGTTAGDTQYF
CDR3 DNA: TGTGCCGGGGGGACTACCGCCGGGGATACGCAGTATTTT

D gene: TRBD1
J gene: TRBJ1-3
V gene: TRBV10-3
clone size: many
CDR3 protein: CAITSDRGGNTIYF
CDR3 DNA: TGTGCCATCACCTCAGACAGGGGCGGCAACACCATATATTTT

D gene: .
J gene: TRBJ2-1
V gene: TRBV7-8
clone size: many
CDR3 protein: CASSLTEAGVNEQFF
CDR3 DNA: TGTGCCAGCAGCTTGACAGAGGCAGGGGTGAATGAGCAGTTCTTC

D gene: TRBD2
J gene: TRBJ2-5
V gene: TRBV19
clone size: few
CDR3 protein: CASSISAQREGRETQYF
CDR3 DNA: TGTGCCAGTAGTATATCAGCCCAGCGGGAGGGGAGAGAGACCCAGTACTTC

D gene: TRBD2
J gene: TRBJ2-1
V gene: TRBV6-4
clone size: once
CDR3 protein: CASSATGLADSYNEQFF
CDR3 DNA: TGTGCCAGCAGTGCGACGGGACTAGCGGACTCCTACAATGAGCAGTTCTTC

D gene: .
J gene: TRBJ2-1
V gene: TRBV25-1
clone size: .
CDR3 protein: CASSESRQGHTGNEQFF
CDR3 DNA: TGTGCCAGCAGTGAATCCCGGCAGGGACACACGGGCAATGAGCAGTTCTTC

D gene: TRBD1
J gene: TRBJ2-7
V gene: TRBV5-1
clone size: .
CDR3 protein: CASSLGQGAAEQYF
CDR3 DNA: TGCGCCAGCAGCTTGGGACAGGGGGCGGCCGAGCAGTACTTC

D gene: .
J gene: TRBJ1-2
V gene: TRBV12-3/TRBV12-4
clone size: many
CDR3 protein: CASSLARRYTF
CDR3 DNA: TGTGCCAGCAGTTTAGCCCGGCGCTACACCTTC

D gene: .
J gene: TRBJ2-7
V gene: TRBV11-2
clone size: many
CDR3 protein: CASSLDTPREQYF
CDR3 DNA: TGTGCCAGCAGCTTAGATACCCCCCGCGAGCAGTACTTC

D gene: .
J gene: TRBJ2-3
V gene: TRBV27
clone size: few
CDR3 protein: CASTNNGLYTQYF
CDR3 DNA: TGTGCCAGCACCAACAACGGGCTCTATACGCAGTATTTT

D gene: .
J gene: TRBJ2-1
V gene: TRBV7-9
clone size: many
CDR3 protein: CASSSARTERAFYNEQFF
CDR3 DNA: TGTGCCAGCAGCTCCGCCCGGACGGAAAGGGCCTTTTACAATGAGCAGTTCTTC

D gene: TRBD2
J gene: TRBJ2-5
V gene: TRBV20-1
clone size: many
CDR3 protein: CSAPKTSGSGDQETQYF
CDR3 DNA: TGCAGTGCCCCTAAGACTAGCGGGAGCGGGGACCAAGAGACCCAGTACTTC

D gene: .
J gene: TRBJ1-2
V gene: TRBV7-8
clone size: .
CDR3 protein: CASSASGIVYGYTF
CDR3 DNA: TGTGCCAGCAGCGCCTCCGGGATCGTCTATGGCTACACCTTC

D gene: .
J gene: TRBJ1-2
V gene: TRBV27
clone size: few
CDR3 protein: CASEDGESYGYTF
CDR3 DNA: TGTGCCAGTGAGGACGGGGAGAGCTATGGCTACACCTTC

D gene: .
J gene: TRBJ2-5
V gene: TRBV18
clone size: many
CDR3 protein: CASSPVEDQETQYF
CDR3 DNA: TGTGCCAGCTCACCAGTAGAAGACCAAGAGACCCAGTACTTC

D gene: .
J gene: TRBJ1-2
V gene: TRBV7-9
clone size: many
CDR3 protein: CASSFRGAQGYTF
CDR3 DNA: TGTGCCAGCAGCTTTAGAGGGGCTCAAGGCTACACCTTC

D gene: TRBD1
J gene: TRBJ1-1
V gene: TRBV5-8
clone size: .
CDR3 protein: CASSWDSQSGEAFF
CDR3 DNA: TGTGCCAGCAGCTGGGACAGTCAAAGCGGCGAAGCTTTCTTT

D gene: .
J gene: TRBJ2-1
V gene: TRBV20-1
clone size: few
CDR3 protein: CSARGTRGEQFF
CDR3 DNA: TGCAGTGCTAGGGGGACCCGGGGTGAGCAGTTCTTC